The 25 T cell receptor beta chains below come from one sample, sequenced in a study of blood T cells in healthy people across ages. Using a J-beta primer mix together with a sample-barcoded 5' primer, a second PCR was run for roughly 6 to 12 cycles. TCRdb re-derived calls from the 5' RACE reads in MiXCR, one entry per CDR3 protein. This sample has hundreds of thousands of distinct CDR3 sequences, with around 62% found just once. What was sequenced was blood. The receptors come from a young man in good health.

V usage is TRBV20-1 and J usage is TRBJ2-1; D is possibly TRBD2 (6 bases). V shed 6 bases and J shed 4 bases, with 19 bases lying between them. This CDR3 has 15 amino acids. Germline CDR1 reads DFQATT; CDR2 reads SNEGSKA (reference sequence). Here the CDR3 reads CSAISSDRGYNEQFF. DNA of the CDR3: TGCAGTGCAATTAGTTCCGATCGGGGGTACAATGAGCAGTTCTTC.

This chain uses TRBV11-2 with TRBJ2-1, with 8 nucleotides matching TRBD2. There are 16 residues in the CDR3. Germline loops: CDR1 SGHAT, CDR2 FQNNGV. The V and J ends lost 0 bases and 8 bases, in that order; junction bases with no gene match: 9. This CDR3 is CASSLEEGLAFHEQFF. The CDR3 coding sequence is TGTGCCAGCAGCTTAGAGGAAGGACTAGCTTTCCATGAGCAGTTCTTC. The whole variable domain, filled in from reference TRBV11-2 and TRBJ2-1, reads EAGVAQSPRYKIIEKRQSVAFWCNPISGHATLYWYQQILGQGPKLLIQFQNNGVVDDSQLPKDRFSAERLKGVDSTLKIQPAKLEDSAVYLCASSLEEGLAFHEQFFGPGTRLTVL.

The chain combines TRBV2 with TRBJ2-1; D is uncertain. Looked up from germline, CDR1 is SNHLY and CDR2 is FYNNEI. CDR3 length: 12 amino acids. Trimming removed 5 bases from V and 5 bases from J, with 7 bases in between. This CDR3 is CASSRSNNEQFF. The CDR3 DNA follows: TGTGCCAGCAGTCGGTCAAACAATGAGCAGTTCTTC.

This rearrangement joins TRBV12-3 or TRBV12-4 to TRBJ2-5; D is unclear. V dropped 5 bases and J dropped 2 bases, with 9 bases sitting between them. The CDR3 is 13 residues long. The CDR3 DNA reads TGTGCCAGCAGTGTAAACACACAAGAGACCCAGTACTTC. It codes for CASSVNTQETQYF.

This sequence joins TRBV29-1 and TRBJ1-5, with TRBD1 identical over 7 bases. Germline lookup yields CDR1 SQVTM and CDR2 ANQGSEA. J lost 6 bases, V lost 4 bases, and 6 bases had no gene match. This CDR3 has 13 residues. CDR3 bases: TGCAGCGTTGGAACAGGGGATACTCAGCCCCAGCATTTT. This codes for CSVGTGDTQPQHF.

This chain uses TRBV27 with TRBJ2-1, with D possibly being TRBD1 (6 bases). The CDR3 is 15 amino acids. V lost 3 bases and J 6 bases, leaving 15 bases between the germline ends. Germline CDR1 reads MNHEY; CDR2 reads SMNVEV (reference sequence). CDR3 residues: CASSLAGATGNEQFF. In DNA, the CDR3 is TGTGCCAGCAGTTTGGCAGGGGCAACGGGCAATGAGCAGTTCTTC.

This chain connects TRBV4-3 to TRBJ1-2, with D hard to call. The germline V and J ends were trimmed by 0 bases and 1 base, with 9 bases remaining between them. Germline V CDR1 and CDR2: LGHNA, YSLEER. The CDR3 is 15 residues long. CDR3 DNA sequence: TGCGCCAGCAGCCAAGAAAGGGCCCTTAACTATGGCTACACCTTC. This encodes CASSQERALNYGYTF.

This clonotype was observed once. This rearrangement joins TRBV4-3 to TRBJ1-1; D not resolved. CDR1 and CDR2 from the germline V gene are LGHNA and YSLEER. This CDR3 region has 15 residues. V was cut by 2 bases and J by 5 bases, with 15 bases left in between. The CDR3 loop is CASSQRPQDSTEAFF. The CDR3 nucleotides read TGCGCCAGCAGCCAACGTCCCCAGGATTCGACTGAAGCTTTCTTT.

The chain uses TRBV5-4 and TRBJ1-2; 8 nucleotides agree with TRBD1. The CDR3 is 14 residues long. The germline gives CDR1 SGHNT, CDR2 YYREEE (reference sequence). Unmatched junction bases numbered 7, after V lost 1 base and J lost 8 bases. The CDR3 nucleotides read TGTGCCAGCAGCTTGTGGGGACAGGTCCGGGGCTACACCTTC. The encoded protein is CASSLWGQVRGYTF.

The chain links TRBV4-3 to TRBJ1-4; TRBD1 matches 7 bases. The CDR3 contains 14 residues. Per germline, CDR1 LGHNA and CDR2 YSLEER. The V and J ends lost 3 bases and 7 bases, in that order; junction bases with no gene match: 5. The CDR3 bases are TGCGCCAGCAGCCAGGCGAGACAGGGTGAAAAACTGTTTTTT. Protein product: CASSQARQGEKLFF.

J is TRBJ1-2 and V is TRBV10-3; 7 bases line up with TRBD1. The CDR3 totals 14 residues. The ends lost 0 bases at V and 8 bases at J; junction bases unmatched: 6. The V gene's germline CDR1 is ENHRY and CDR2 SYGVKD. CDR3 residues: CAISESKGARGYTF. DNA for the CDR3: TGTGCCATCAGTGAGTCGAAGGGGGCGCGGGGCTACACCTTC.

This chain joins TRBV12-3 or TRBV12-4 and TRBJ2-1; 7 bases fit TRBD2. The length of the CDR3 is 13 residues. Unmatched junction bases numbered 7, after V lost 10 bases and J lost 4 bases. The CDR3 DNA is TGTGCCATCCAACTAGCGTTATACAATGAGCAGTTCTTC. This encodes CAIQLALYNEQFF.

This clonotype showed up just a few times. The chain recombines TRBV5-1 with TRBJ2-7, with TRBD1 matching 10 bases. The J segment lost 6 bases and the V segment lost 5 bases, leaving 5 bases of the junction unmatched. The CDR3 has 13 amino acids. The germline gives CDR1 SGHRS, CDR2 YFSETQ. In DNA, the CDR3 is TGCGCCAGCAGTCCGACAGGGGGCGGCGAGCAGTACTTC. It codes for CASSPTGGGEQYF. The whole variable domain, filled in from reference TRBV5-1 and TRBJ2-7, reads KAGVTQTPRYLIKTRGQQVTLSCSPISGHRSVSWYQQTPGQGLQFLFEYFSETQRNKGNFPGRFSGRQFSNSRSEMNVSTLELGDSALYLCASSPTGGGEQYFGPGTRLTVT.

This clonotype was seen only a few times. The chain couples TRBV20-1 to TRBJ2-7; possible D gene TRBD2, 7 bases. The V gene lost 6 bases and the J gene lost 0 bases, with 9 bases spanning the gap. This CDR3 has 12 residues. The germline V gene encodes CDR1 DFQATT and CDR2 SNEGSKA (reference sequence). In nucleotides, the CDR3 is TGCAGTGCCGGGGGGCCCTCCTACGAGCAGTACTTC. Residues: CSAGGPSYEQYF.

The chain uses TRBV12-3 or TRBV12-4 and TRBJ1-5; no firm D call. V was pared by 2 bases and J by 9 bases, with 17 bases between. The CDR3 runs 15 residues. CDR3 in DNA: TGTGCCAGCAGTTTACGGCATCCCCCAAGTGGGCCCCAGCATTTT. This codes for CASSLRHPPSGPQHF.

V gene TRBV9 combines with J gene TRBJ1-1; D is perhaps TRBD1 (5 bases). Per germline, CDR1 SGDLS and CDR2 YYNGEE. The CDR3 has 15 amino acids. V shed 5 bases and J shed 3 bases, with 17 bases lying between them. CDR3 in amino acids: CASSLEGRGYTEAFF. CDR3 nucleotides: TGTGCCAGCAGTCTAGAAGGGAGGGGTTACACTGAAGCTTTCTTT.

The V and J genes are TRBV7-8 and TRBJ2-1; the D is unclear. V lost 2 bases to trimming and J lost 13 bases, with 18 bases between them. Germline assignment: CDR1 SGHVS and CDR2 FQNEAQ. The CDR3 consists of 14 residues. This CDR3 reads CASSLPPSSETQFF. As DNA, the CDR3 is TGTGCCAGCAGCTTACCGCCCAGCTCGGAGACCCAGTTCTTC.

The chain has TRBV20-1 and TRBJ2-1; 7 positions match TRBD2. The CDR3 sequence is 14 residues long. The germline V gene encodes CDR1 DFQATT and CDR2 SNEGSKA (reference sequence). V dropped 8 bases and J dropped 5; count of bases not matched to a gene: 12. This CDR3 reads CSHLTSRGHNEQFF. The DNA for the CDR3 is TGCAGTCACTTGACTAGCCGGGGCCACAATGAGCAGTTCTTC.

The chain recombines TRBV9 with TRBJ2-3; TRBD2 matches 13 bases. This CDR3 comprises 18 residues. Looked up from germline, CDR1 is SGDLS and CDR2 is YYNGEE. The junction had 10 bases not matched to a gene; V was cut back by 3 bases and J by 3 bases. The CDR3 DNA is TGTGCCAGCAGCGCCCAACGGGGACTAGCGGGGATAACAGATACGCAGTATTTT. This sequence encodes CASSAQRGLAGITDTQYF.

The J gene is TRBJ2-5, the V gene TRBV4-1; D uncertain. TRBJ2-7 explains the end of the DNA better; the J call may be wrong. The CDR3 has 13 amino acids. Germline CDR1 and CDR2: MGHRA and YSYEKL. The CDR3 nucleotides read TGCGCCAGCAGCCAAGATTTACTGGGCGAGCAGTACTTC. This translates into CASSQDLLGEQYF.

The V and J genes are TRBV12-3 or TRBV12-4 and TRBJ2-1; D may correspond to TRBD1 or TRBD2 (5 bases each). The J call may be faulty, since TRBJ2-7 better matches the DNA end. The CDR3 is 14 residues long. The CDR3 sequence: CASREGTATYEQYF. For the CDR3, the DNA is TGTGCCAGCAGGGAAGGGACGGCAACCTACGAGCAGTACTTC.

This chain connects TRBV9 to TRBJ1-2, with D perhaps TRBD1 (5 bases). Per the germline V gene, CDR1 is SGDLS and CDR2 is YYNGEE. The CDR3 runs to 15 residues. V was trimmed by 4 bases and J by 3 bases, leaving 16 bases between them. For the CDR3, the DNA is TGTGCCAGCAGCCCCACCACCGGGACGGACTATGGCTACACCTTC. It is translated as CASSPTTGTDYGYTF.

CDR3 nucleotide sequence: TGCAGTGCTAGGGCCCTCTGGGATGAGCAGTTCTTC. Translation: CSARALWDEQFF. V is TRBV20-1 and J is TRBJ2-1, with D unresolved. The CDR3 is 12 residues long. The ends were cut back, 3 bases at V and 8 bases at J, with 11 bases in the middle. Germline CDR1 reads DFQATT; CDR2 reads SNEGSKA (reference sequence).

This clonotype was seen just once. The rearrangement uses TRBV21-1 and TRBJ1-1; TRBD1 was called by the table and not checked on the DNA. TRBV21-1 is annotated as a pseudogene. The CDR3 contains 10 residues. The CDR3 spells CARPRTEAFF. CDR3 nucleotide sequence: TGTGCGCGCCCCCGGACTGAAGCTTTCTTT.

This clonotype was detected once. This rearrangement joins TRBV29-1 to TRBJ2-3, with D possibly TRBD1 on 6 matching bases. The CDR3 totals 14 residues. Trimming cost V 6 bases and J 0 bases, with 13 bases left between them. Germline-derived CDR1 and CDR2 are SQVTM and ANQGSEA. CDR3 DNA: TGCAGCGTAACCGGGACATTTAGCACAGATACGCAGTATTTT. As protein: CSVTGTFSTDTQYF.